This TCR beta chain was sequenced in a study of T cell repertoires in cytomegalovirus infection. Study-level background: CMV infection plus the matching HLA type was flagged by public TCR beta signatures. Study results and limitations: There were carriers of CMV plus the relevant HLA, and cumulative public TCR beta family frequency identified them. Dominant in the ex vivo response were TCR beta clonotypes restricted by HLA-C and specific for CMV.

As regards this clonotype: The antigen is unknown. At one of its ends the junction is not consistent with the germline gene, which may arise from a read error.

CDR3 size: 16 residues. Germline lookup yields CDR1 SEHNR and CDR2 FQNEAQ (reference sequence). TCRdb reprocessed the reads with MiXCR, giving one entry per CDR3 protein. This table holds 560,000 or so distinct CDR3 sequences, approximately 15% found once. The sample consisted of CD8+ T cells from PBMCs. The chain employs TRBV7-9 and TRBJ2-6, with no clear D. This clonotype originated in a human donor in good health (CMV status not recorded). Some clones in this sample may be carry-over from other donors' samples. The CDR3 DNA sequence: TGTGCCAGCAGCTTACGTCAGGCTGCTGGGTCCAACGTCCTGACTTTC. It yields the protein CASSLRQAAGSNVLTF.